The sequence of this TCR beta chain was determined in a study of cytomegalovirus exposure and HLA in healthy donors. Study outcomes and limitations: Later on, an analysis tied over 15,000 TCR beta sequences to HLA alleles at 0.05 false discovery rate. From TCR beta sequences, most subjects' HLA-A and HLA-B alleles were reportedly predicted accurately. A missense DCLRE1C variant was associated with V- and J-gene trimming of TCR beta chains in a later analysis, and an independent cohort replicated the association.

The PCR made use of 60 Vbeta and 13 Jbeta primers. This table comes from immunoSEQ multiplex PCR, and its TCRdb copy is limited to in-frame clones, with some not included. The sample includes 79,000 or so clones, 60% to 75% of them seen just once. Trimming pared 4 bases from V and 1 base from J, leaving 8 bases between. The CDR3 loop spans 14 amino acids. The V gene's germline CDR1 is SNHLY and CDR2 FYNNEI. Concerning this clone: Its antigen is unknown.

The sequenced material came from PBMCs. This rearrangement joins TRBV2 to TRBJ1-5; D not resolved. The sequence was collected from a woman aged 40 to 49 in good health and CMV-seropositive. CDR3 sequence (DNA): TGTGCCAGCAGTGTAAAACTGAGCAATCAGCCCCAGCATTTT. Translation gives CASSVKLSNQPQHF.